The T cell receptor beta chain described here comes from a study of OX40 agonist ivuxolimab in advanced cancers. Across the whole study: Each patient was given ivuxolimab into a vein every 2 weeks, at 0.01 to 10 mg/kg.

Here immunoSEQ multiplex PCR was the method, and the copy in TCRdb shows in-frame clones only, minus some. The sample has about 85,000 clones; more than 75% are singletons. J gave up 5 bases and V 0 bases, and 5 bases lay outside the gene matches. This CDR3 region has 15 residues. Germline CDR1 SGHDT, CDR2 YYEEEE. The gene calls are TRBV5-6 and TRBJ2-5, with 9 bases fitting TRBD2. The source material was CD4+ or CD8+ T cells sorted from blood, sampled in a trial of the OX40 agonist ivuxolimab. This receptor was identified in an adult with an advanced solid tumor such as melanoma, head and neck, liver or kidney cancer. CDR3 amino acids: CASSLVLAGYETQYF. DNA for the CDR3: TGTGCCAGCAGCTTGGTTCTAGCGGGGTATGAGACCCAGTACTTC.